This T cell receptor beta chain emerged from a study of shared clonotypes between healthy human individuals. About this clone: The antigen is not known.

Study findings and constraints: Sequencing of the sorted subsets was shown by rarefaction to be incomplete despite large depth.

It was at deep level that the assay was run. TCRdb keeps only in-frame clones here, not all; method: immunoSEQ multiplex PCR. This sample has around 1.9 million clones, with about 94% found just once. The CDR3 is 16 residues long. Germline CDR1 and CDR2: PRHDT and FYEKMQ (reference sequence). V lost 4 bases to trimming and J lost 5 bases; unmatched junction nucleotides: 7. In the naive CD8 group, cells lacked CD45RO and were positively selected for CCR7, so terminally differentiated effector memory CD45RA+ cells were left out. The receptor comes from a man aged 18 to 30 in good health. Some clones in this sample may be carry-over from other donors' samples. The gene calls are TRBV13 and TRBJ1-4; 10 bases agree with TRBD1. The sequenced sample consisted of naive CD8+ T cells from PBMCs. The CDR3 here is CASSSTRTGGNEKLFF. CDR3 coding DNA: TGTGCCAGCAGCTCCACCAGGACAGGGGGAAATGAAAAACTGTTTTTT.